Reported below is one T cell receptor (beta chain). The entry originates in a study of blood T cells in healthy people across ages. Sample-barcoded 5' priming and a J-beta primer mix drove a second PCR of about 7 to 11 cycles. From the 5' RACE reads, TCRdb called clonotypes with MiXCR, one entry per CDR3 protein. The repertoire holds 800,000 or so distinct CDR3 sequences, with just under 25% as singletons. The CDR3 length is 20 residues. Trimming took 2 bases from V and 0 from J, leaving 23 bases between them. The V gene's germline CDR1 is MGHRA and CDR2 YSYEKL. The data were also submitted as part of a second study, on T cells of mothers and their children.

This receptor was obtained from a boy younger than 18 in good health. The chain is built from TRBV4-1 and TRBJ2-1; no clear D gene. The sample taken for sequencing was blood. CDR3 sequence: CASSQQPRVLQAGSYNEQFF. For the CDR3, the DNA is TGCGCCAGCAGCCAACAACCTAGAGTTCTGCAGGCCGGCTCCTACAATGAGCAGTTCTTC.